Listed below are T cell receptor beta chains from one sample, sequenced in a study of early T cells in non-severe SARS-CoV-2 infection. TCRdb processed the 5' RACE reads anew with MiXCR; each CDR3 protein has one entry. The table shows approximately 22,000 distinct CDR3 sequences, with approximately 4.6% occurring only once. The specimen sequenced was whole blood. Every receptor here comes from an adult who was a healthcare worker with PCR-confirmed SARS-CoV-2 infection or an uninfected control (not recorded which). Both conserved end residues are part of each CDR3. Fields, in order: clone size, J gene, D gene, V gene, CDR3 length, CDR3 DNA, CDR3 protein. A D gene is named only where the DNA matches it firmly. Some rows mark clone size as missing; the rest say once, few, many or name a class of expanded clone.

many | TRBJ1-4 | - | TRBV12-3/TRBV12-4 | 16 | TGTGCCAGCAGCCGAGCTGGGGGGGGAGTGGAGGAAAAACTGTTTTTT | CASSRAGGGVEEKLFF
- | TRBJ1-3 | TRBD1 | TRBV4-1 | 15 | TGCGCCAGCAGCCAAGGACAGGGTTTCGGAAACACCATATATTTT | CASSQGQGFGNTIYF
- | TRBJ1-5 | - | TRBV19 | 14 | TGTGCCAGTAGTACTCTATTCGAGGGGCAGCCCCAGCATTTT | CASSTLFEGQPQHF
many | TRBJ2-7 | - | TRBV5-4 | 14 | TGTGCCAGCAGCTTGGAGGTACAGAGCTACGAGCAGTACTTC | CASSLEVQSYEQYF
- | TRBJ2-7 | TRBD1 | TRBV5-1 | 15 | TGCGCCAGCAGCTCCCAGACAGGGATCCACTACGAGCAGTACTTC | CASSSQTGIHYEQYF
many | TRBJ2-5 | - | TRBV5-4 | 12 | TGTGCCAGCAGTCAGCCGGGGGAGACCCAGTACTTC | CASSQPGETQYF
few | TRBJ2-3 | - | TRBV20-1 | 15 | TGCAGTGCTGACCCTCCCGGGGGATGGGCAGATACGCAGTATTTT | CSADPPGGWADTQYF
- | TRBJ1-3 | - | TRBV15 | 15 | TGTGCCACCAGTGTAAGTTCGACAGCTGGAAACACCATATATTTT | CATSVSSTAGNTIYF
- | TRBJ2-3 | - | TRBV29-1 | 13 | TGCAGCGTGGCGACAACTAGCACAGATACGCAGTATTTT | CSVATTSTDTQYF
many | TRBJ2-7 | - | TRBV7-8 | 18 | TGTGCCAGCAGCTTACCCAGTGTCAGGGACCCGACGGGTTACGAGCAGTACTTC | CASSLPSVRDPTGYEQYF
many | TRBJ2-7 | - | TRBV20-1 | 14 | TGCAGTGCTAGATCTGGAGGGGATCCCCACGAGCAGTACTTC | CSARSGGDPHEQYF
many | TRBJ2-2 | - | TRBV6-6 | 12 | TGTGCCAGCAGTCCCCCGGGGGGGGAGCTGTTTTTT | CASSPPGGELFF
- | TRBJ2-1 | TRBD1 | TRBV11-2 | 16 | TGTGCCAGCAGCTTGGAGGCCGGGACAGGGGGGAATGAGCAGTTCTTC | CASSLEAGTGGNEQFF
many | TRBJ1-4 | - | TRBV20-1 | 14 | TGCAGTGCTAGTTCTCCAGGGCTAAATGAAAAACTGTTTTTT | CSASSPGLNEKLFF
- | TRBJ2-1 | TRBD2 | TRBV5-1 | 15 | TGCGCCAGCAGCTTGGTAGCGGGACTCGACAATGAGCAGTTCTTC | CASSLVAGLDNEQFF
- | TRBJ1-1 | - | TRBV7-6 | 13 | TGTGCCAGCAGCTCCGCTCCGGACACTGAAGCTTTCTTT | CASSSAPDTEAFF